This is a list of T cell receptor beta chains from one sample in a study of patients and donors after allogeneic stem cell transplantation. TCRdb analysed the RT-PCR reads with MiXCR anew, one entry per CDR3 protein. In the table there are 150,000 or so distinct CDR3 sequences, approximately 24% of which are singletons. The sequenced sample consisted of blood, either unsorted or a sorted T cell fraction (not recorded which). All receptors come from a human donor who was either an allogeneic HSCT recipient or a stem cell or donor lymphocyte infusion donor (not recorded which). It is not recorded whose cells these are; they may come from a transplant donor. Both conserved end residues are part of each CDR3. Fields, in order: D gene, clone size, J gene, CDR3 length, V gene, CDR3 DNA, CDR3 protein. D genes are given only for firm matches. Size is stated for part of the rows, as once, few or many counts, or as a class when the clone is expanded.

D: TRBD2
size: -
J: TRBJ2-7
length: 13
V: TRBV27
DNA: TGTGCCAGCAGTCAGCGGGAGACTCGCGAGCAGTACTTC
CDR3: CASSQRETREQYF

D: -
size: few
J: TRBJ1-1
length: 15
V: TRBV5-1
DNA: TGCGCCAGCAGCCACCGGACAAGGTGGGATGCTGAAGCTTTCTTT
CDR3: CASSHRTRWDAEAFF

D: -
size: few
J: TRBJ1-1
length: 14
V: TRBV27
DNA: TGTGCCAGCAGTTTCCTAGGGGAGAACACTGAAGCTTTCTTT
CDR3: CASSFLGENTEAFF

D: TRBD2
size: -
J: TRBJ2-2
length: 15
V: TRBV5-1
DNA: TGCGCCAGCAGCTTGGGAGCGGGAGGTTCCGGGGAGCTGTTTTTT
CDR3: CASSLGAGGSGELFF

D: -
size: -
J: TRBJ1-2
length: 16
V: TRBV25-1
DNA: TGTGCCAGCAGTGAATTCTCTGGGAGGGACTACTATGGCTACACCTTC
CDR3: CASSEFSGRDYYGYTF

D: -
size: -
J: TRBJ2-3
length: 17
V: TRBV5-1
DNA: TGCGCCAGCAGCTTGTATCCGGGGGTGGACCTTTGCGATACGCAGTATTTT
CDR3: CASSLYPGVDLCDTQYF

D: -
size: many
J: TRBJ1-1
length: 16
V: TRBV6-5
DNA: TGTGCCAGCAGTTACTCGATATTTCCCGGGGACACTGAAGCTTTCTTT
CDR3: CASSYSIFPGDTEAFF

D: TRBD2
size: few
J: TRBJ2-2
length: 20
V: TRBV4-3
DNA: TGCGCCAGCAGCCAAGAACGGGGGATGGGACTAGCGGGAGAGACCGGGGAGCTGTTTTTT
CDR3: CASSQERGMGLAGETGELFF

D: -
size: -
J: TRBJ1-4
length: 13
V: TRBV7-2
DNA: TGTGCCAGCAGCGGCCCTGCCAATGAAAAACTGTTTTTT
CDR3: CASSGPANEKLFF

D: -
size: few
J: TRBJ2-3
length: 16
V: TRBV14
DNA: TGTGCCAGCAGCCAAGGACTCGCAGCCCGCACAGATACGCAGTATTTT
CDR3: CASSQGLAARTDTQYF

D: -
size: few
J: TRBJ2-2
length: 18
V: TRBV21-1
DNA: TGTGCCAGCAGCAATCTTGGGAATGCCGGGACGTACACCGGGGAGCTGTTTTTT
CDR3: CASSNLGNAGTYTGELFF

D: -
size: -
J: TRBJ1-5
length: 15
V: TRBV7-2
DNA: TGTGCCAGCAGCTTAGCTATCGGGACGGCCCAGCCCCGGCATTTT
CDR3: CASSLAIGTAQPRHF

D: -
size: few
J: TRBJ1-1
length: 14
V: TRBV15
DNA: TGTGCCACCAGCAGAGATCACGAGAACACTGAAGCTTTCTTT
CDR3: CATSRDHENTEAFF

D: TRBD1
size: -
J: TRBJ1-1
length: 13
V: TRBV2
DNA: TGTGCCAGCAATATGGGACAGGGGGCTGAAGCTTTCTTT
CDR3: CASNMGQGAEAFF

D: TRBD2
size: few
J: TRBJ2-1
length: 16
V: TRBV3-1
DNA: TGTGCCAGCAGCCAAGTCAGCGGGAGGGAAGTCAATGAGCAGTTCTTC
CDR3: CASSQVSGREVNEQFF

D: TRBD1
size: few
J: TRBJ1-1
length: 20
V: TRBV4-2
DNA: TGTGCCAGCAGCCAAGGGATAGCGGGACAGGGATCCCGGTGGAACACTGAAGCTTTCTTT
CDR3: CASSQGIAGQGSRWNTEAFF

D: -
size: few
J: TRBJ1-2
length: 12
V: TRBV7-2
DNA: TGTGCCACCCATCGGGGGGGCTATGGCTACACCTTC
CDR3: CATHRGGYGYTF

D: -
size: few
J: TRBJ1-1
length: 11
V: TRBV10-3
DNA: TGTGCCATCAGTGGGAAAACTGAAGCTTTCTTT
CDR3: CAISGKTEAFF

D: TRBD1
size: -
J: TRBJ1-6
length: 14
V: TRBV27
DNA: TGTGCCAGCAGTTTGACAGGGTATAATTCACCCCTCCACTTT
CDR3: CASSLTGYNSPLHF

D: -
size: few
J: TRBJ1-2
length: 13
V: TRBV20-1
DNA: TGCAGTGCTAGAGTGCCAGGGGAGGATGGCTACACCTTC
CDR3: CSARVPGEDGYTF

D: TRBD1
size: few
J: TRBJ1-1
length: 16
V: TRBV6-2/TRBV6-3
DNA: TGTGCCAGCAGCTCCGGGCAGGGGGAGGCTGACACTGAAGCTTTCTTT
CDR3: CASSSGQGEADTEAFF

D: -
size: -
J: TRBJ2-2
length: 13
V: TRBV14
DNA: TGTGCCAGCAGTCGTAGGGACACCGGGGAGCTGTTTTTT
CDR3: CASSRRDTGELFF

D: -
size: many
J: TRBJ2-3
length: 14
V: TRBV5-1
DNA: TGCGCCAGCAGCAGTGGACAGTCCACAGATACGCAGTATTTT
CDR3: CASSSGQSTDTQYF

D: TRBD2
size: -
J: TRBJ2-1
length: 16
V: TRBV7-9
DNA: TGTGCCAGCAGCTTAATAGTACTAGCGGGGTACAATGAGCAGTTCTTC
CDR3: CASSLIVLAGYNEQFF

D: -
size: -
J: TRBJ2-7
length: 14
V: TRBV29-1
DNA: TGCAGCGTTGTGGGCAGTCTAACTTCCTACGAGCAGTACTTC
CDR3: CSVVGSLTSYEQYF

D: -
size: few
J: TRBJ1-1
length: 14
V: TRBV4-3
DNA: TGCGCCAGCAGCCAAAGGGCGGGAAACACTGAAGCTTTCTTT
CDR3: CASSQRAGNTEAFF

D: TRBD1
size: -
J: TRBJ1-4
length: 15
V: TRBV6-6
DNA: TGTGCCAGCAGTTACCAGGGGGTAGCTAATGAAAAACTGTTTTTT
CDR3: CASSYQGVANEKLFF

D: -
size: -
J: TRBJ2-2
length: 14
V: TRBV6-5
DNA: TGTGCCAGCAGTCCCCTGGCGGTCACCGGGGAGCTGTTTTTT
CDR3: CASSPLAVTGELFF

D: TRBD1
size: many
J: TRBJ1-4
length: 13
V: TRBV5-1
DNA: TGCGCCAGCAGCGAGGAACAGGGGAAAGGACTGTTTTTT
CDR3: CASSEEQGKGLFF

D: -
size: -
J: TRBJ2-7
length: 14
V: TRBV28
DNA: TGTGCCAGCAGTTTATGGGTCACGGCGACGAAGCAGTACTTC
CDR3: CASSLWVTATKQYF

D: TRBD2
size: -
J: TRBJ2-1
length: 16
V: TRBV5-1
DNA: TGCGCCAGCAGCTTGTACGGGACTAGCGGCCACAATGAGCAGTTCTTC
CDR3: CASSLYGTSGHNEQFF

D: -
size: -
J: TRBJ1-5
length: 15
V: TRBV12-3/TRBV12-4
DNA: TGTGCCAGCAGTTTAGGGGCCAGTAGCAATCAGCCCCAGCATTTT
CDR3: CASSLGASSNQPQHF

D: TRBD2
size: few
J: TRBJ2-7
length: 17
V: TRBV28
DNA: TGTGCCAGCAGTTTATACAGTAGCGGGGGGGACTCCTACGAGCAGTACTTC
CDR3: CASSLYSSGGDSYEQYF

D: -
size: -
J: TRBJ2-7
length: 14
V: TRBV4-3
DNA: TGCGCCAGCAGCCACGATGCAGTCTCCTACGAGCAGTACTTC
CDR3: CASSHDAVSYEQYF

D: -
size: many
J: TRBJ1-1
length: 10
V: TRBV29-1
DNA: TGCAGCGTTGAGACCCTCGAAGCTTTCTTT
CDR3: CSVETLEAFF

D: -
size: -
J: TRBJ2-1
length: 14
V: TRBV20-1
DNA: TGCAGTGCCAACCAGGGGCCCTCCTACAATGAGCAGTTCTTC
CDR3: CSANQGPSYNEQFF

D: -
size: -
J: TRBJ1-1
length: 10
V: TRBV2
DNA: TGTGCCAGCAGGGGACCTGAAGCTTTCTTT
CDR3: CASRGPEAFF

D: TRBD1
size: few
J: TRBJ2-7
length: 12
V: TRBV12-3/TRBV12-4
DNA: TGTGCCAGCCAGGGACAGACATACGAGCAGTACTTC
CDR3: CASQGQTYEQYF

D: TRBD1
size: -
J: TRBJ2-3
length: 14
V: TRBV6-5
DNA: TGTGCCACCCAAAGGGACAGTATTACAGATACGCAGTATTTT
CDR3: CATQRDSITDTQYF

D: -
size: -
J: TRBJ2-2
length: 14
V: TRBV20-1
DNA: TGCAGTGCTAGCCCGGGAGTGATCCCCGGGGAGCTGTTTTTT
CDR3: CSASPGVIPGELFF

D: -
size: many
J: TRBJ1-1
length: 14
V: TRBV6-5
DNA: TGTGCCAGCAGTTCCGGGGGATTGAACACTGAAGCTTTCTTT
CDR3: CASSSGGLNTEAFF

D: TRBD2
size: few
J: TRBJ2-3
length: 17
V: TRBV20-1
DNA: TGCAGTGAGAGGTCCTTCCGGGCTAGCGGTCGCACAGATACGCAGTATTTT
CDR3: CSERSFRASGRTDTQYF

D: -
size: few
J: TRBJ2-1
length: 15
V: TRBV3-1
DNA: TGTGCCAGCAGCCAAGTATTCCCGGGGAACAATGAGCAGTTCTTC
CDR3: CASSQVFPGNNEQFF

D: -
size: few
J: TRBJ1-4
length: 15
V: TRBV7-2
DNA: TGTGCCAGCAGCGACTCGGGCCCCGCTAATGAAAAACTGTTTTTT
CDR3: CASSDSGPANEKLFF

D: -
size: -
J: TRBJ1-1
length: 14
V: TRBV6-2/TRBV6-3
DNA: TGTGCCAGCAGTTACCTTTCGACGAACACTGAAGCTTTCTTT
CDR3: CASSYLSTNTEAFF

D: -
size: -
J: TRBJ1-5
length: 13
V: TRBV12-3/TRBV12-4
DNA: TGTGCCAGCAGTTTTCATAGCAATCAGCCCCAGCATTTT
CDR3: CASSFHSNQPQHF

D: TRBD1
size: -
J: TRBJ1-5
length: 16
V: TRBV2
DNA: TGTGCCAGCAGTGAATTGCGTCAGGGGGTAAACCAGCCCCAGCATTTT
CDR3: CASSELRQGVNQPQHF

D: -
size: -
J: TRBJ2-1
length: 13
V: TRBV12-5
DNA: TGTGCTAGTGGTTTCCGGGAGTACAATGAGCAGTTCTTC
CDR3: CASGFREYNEQFF

D: -
size: -
J: TRBJ2-5
length: 10
V: TRBV2
DNA: TGTGCCAGCAGTGAAGAGACCCAGTACTTC
CDR3: CASSEETQYF

D: -
size: -
J: TRBJ2-1
length: 13
V: TRBV2
DNA: TGTGCCAGCAGTGTACGCGTATACAATGAGCAGTTCTTC
CDR3: CASSVRVYNEQFF

D: -
size: -
J: TRBJ2-7
length: 11
V: TRBV20-1
DNA: TGCAGTGCTAGAACAGCCTACGAGCAGTACTTC
CDR3: CSARTAYEQYF

D: TRBD2
size: once
J: TRBJ2-1
length: 15
V: TRBV5-4
DNA: TGTGCCAGCAGCGCTCCGGGACTAGCGGGAGGAGAGCAGTTCTTC
CDR3: CASSAPGLAGGEQFF

D: TRBD1
size: few
J: TRBJ1-2
length: 14
V: TRBV20-1
DNA: TGCAGTGCTAGATACTTGGGACAGGGTAATGTCTACACCTTC
CDR3: CSARYLGQGNVYTF

D: -
size: many
J: TRBJ1-2
length: 14
V: TRBV12-3/TRBV12-4
DNA: TGTGCCAGCAGAAACGGGCGTTCTACGAGGGGCTACACCTTC
CDR3: CASRNGRSTRGYTF

D: -
size: -
J: TRBJ1-5
length: 14
V: TRBV20-1
DNA: TGCAGTGTCAGAGAAGGGCCCCGGGACCAGCCCCAGCATTTT
CDR3: CSVREGPRDQPQHF

D: -
size: few
J: TRBJ1-5
length: 13
V: TRBV27
DNA: TGTGCCAGCAGTATACAGGGCAATCAGCCCCAGCATTTT
CDR3: CASSIQGNQPQHF

D: TRBD1
size: -
J: TRBJ2-5
length: 15
V: TRBV7-2
DNA: TGTGCCAGCAGCCTGGACAGGTTTATTATCGAGACCCAGTACTTC
CDR3: CASSLDRFIIETQYF